A single sample gave rise to the 27 T cell receptor beta chains below, sequenced in a study of T cell responses to AZD1222 COVID-19 vaccine. The assay was immunoSEQ multiplex PCR, and TCRdb's table has in-frame clones only and misses some. The sample contains about 170,000 clones, roughly nine tenths of which appear only once. Source: peripheral blood, taken 28 days after the second AZD1222 dose. The source of these receptors is an adult who received the AZD1222 COVID-19 vaccine.

The rearrangement links TRBV6-5 to TRBJ1-1; D gene uncertain. V dropped 4 bases and J dropped 0 bases, with 6 bases sitting between them. This CDR3 comprises 13 residues. Per the germline V gene, CDR1 is MNHEY and CDR2 is SVGAGI. The CDR3, as DNA: TGTGCCAGCAGTTTTCAACTGAACACTGAAGCTTTCTTT. It translates to CASSFQLNTEAFF.

The chain couples TRBV6-5 to TRBJ1-4; possibly TRBD1 for D (5 bases). The CDR3 is 15 amino acids. CDR1 MNHEY and CDR2 SVGAGI come from the germline V gene. V was shortened by 2 bases and J by 0 bases, with 7 bases between the two germline ends. CDR3 sequence: CASSYDSTTNEKLFF. The CDR3 nucleotides are TGTGCCAGCAGTTACGACAGTACAACTAATGAAAAACTGTTTTTT.

This chain joins TRBV6-1 and TRBJ1-1; possible D gene TRBD1, 5 bases. V lost 0 bases to trimming and J lost 0 bases, with 8 bases between them. Germline V gene sequence: CDR1 MNHNS, CDR2 SASEGT. The CDR3 spans 15 residues. The CDR3 spells CASSEAGHLNTEAFF. CDR3 in DNA: TGTGCCAGCAGTGAAGCCGGACACTTGAACACTGAAGCTTTCTTT.

The V gene is TRBV6-5, the J gene TRBJ2-1, with 9 bases matching TRBD1. The CDR3 runs to 14 residues. V lost 4 bases to trimming and J lost 7 bases; unmatched junction nucleotides: 5. Germline assignment: CDR1 MNHEY and CDR2 SVGAGI. The CDR3: CASSSGTGRNEQFF. The CDR3 coding sequence is TGTGCCAGCAGTTCCGGGACAGGGAGGAATGAGCAGTTCTTC.

This chain joins TRBV19 and TRBJ1-2; D uncertain. CDR1 and CDR2 from the germline V gene are LNHDA and SQIVND (reference sequence). The V end was cut by 8 bases, the J end by 8 bases, with 12 bases between. The CDR3 totals 11 residues. The chain's CDR3 is CASDGPRGYTF. As DNA, the CDR3 is TGTGCCAGTGATGGGCCTCGGGGCTACACCTTC.

The rearrangement uses TRBV5-1 and TRBJ1-3; D possibly corresponds to TRBD1 (5 bases). Germline CDR1 reads SGHRS; CDR2 reads YFSETQ. The CDR3 sequence is 14 residues long. V was shortened by 3 bases and J by 8 bases, with 15 bases between the two germline ends. The CDR3 spells CASSSSGFTDTIYF. CDR3 DNA sequence: TGCGCCAGCAGCTCCTCAGGGTTTACGGACACCATATATTTT.

J is TRBJ1-1 and V is TRBV2; D is undetermined. The CDR3 loop spans 15 amino acids. Germline loops: CDR1 SNHLY, CDR2 FYNNEI. V was pared by 2 bases and J by 1 base, with 11 bases between. The CDR3 here is CASSENRGPNTEAFF. DNA of the CDR3: TGTGCCAGCAGTGAAAATCGGGGTCCGAACACTGAAGCTTTCTTT.

The chain links TRBV6-5 to TRBJ2-7, with a weak D call TRBD2 (6 bases). The V gene's germline CDR1 is MNHEY and CDR2 SVGAGI. This CDR3 region has 15 residues. Trimming removed 1 base from V and 4 bases from J, with 14 bases in between. The CDR3 reads CASSYLWGVGYEQYF. CDR3 in DNA: TGTGCCAGCAGTTACTTATGGGGGGTCGGGTACGAGCAGTACTTC.

The chain has TRBV6-2 or TRBV6-3 and TRBJ1-5; 9 bases are a match to TRBD1. Germline CDR1 reads MNHEY; CDR2 reads SVGEGT. The CDR3 is 15 amino acids. Trimming removed 6 bases from V and 7 bases from J; junction bases left unmatched: 10. The chain's CDR3 is CASSTAGQGRQPQHF. The CDR3 coding sequence is TGTGCCAGCAGCACGGCAGGACAGGGGAGGCAGCCCCAGCATTTT.

The J gene is TRBJ1-3, the V gene TRBV5-6, with D unclear. Germline values: CDR1 SGHDT, CDR2 YYEEEE. The V gene lost 4 bases and the J gene lost 4 bases, with 12 bases spanning the gap. This CDR3 spans 14 amino acids. Here the CDR3 DNA reads TGTGCCAGCAGCCCTGCCGGGCGAGGAAACACCATATATTTT. It yields the protein CASSPAGRGNTIYF.

J is TRBJ1-6 and V is TRBV5-5; no definite D call. The CDR3 sequence is 12 residues long. CDR1 is SGHKS, CDR2 YYEKEE, per germline (reference sequence). V was shortened by 4 bases and J by 7 bases, with 6 bases between the two germline ends. The CDR3 DNA reads as TGTGCCAGCAGCCTTCCGAATTCACCCCTCCACTTT. Translated: CASSLPNSPLHF.

The gene calls are TRBV27 and TRBJ2-4; TRBD1 aligns across 8 bases. Trimming removed 5 bases from V and 0 bases from J; junction bases left unmatched: 9. The CDR3 consists of 17 residues. Germline V CDR1 and CDR2: MNHEY, SMNVEV (reference sequence). This CDR3 is CASSRDRPFLAKNIQYF. CDR3 nucleotide sequence: TGTGCCAGCAGTCGGGACAGGCCTTTTCTAGCCAAAAACATTCAGTACTTC.

The rearrangement joins TRBV7-7 to TRBJ1-1; D call uncertain. V was cut by 2 bases and J by 1 base, with 11 bases left in between. From germline, CDR1 is SSHAT and CDR2 FNYEAQ (reference sequence). CDR3 length: 15 residues. This chain's CDR3 is CASSLPVDRNTEAFF. Written as DNA, the CDR3 is TGTGCCAGCAGCTTACCGGTGGACCGGAACACTGAAGCTTTCTTT.

In nucleotides, the CDR3 is TGCAGCGTCGGGGACAGGGAGAGTATTAACTATGGCTACACCTTC. Its protein product is CSVGDRESINYGYTF. This rearrangement joins TRBV29-1 to TRBJ1-2, with 9 bases matching TRBD1. Germline CDR1 reads SQVTM; CDR2 reads ANQGSEA. J lost 1 base, V lost 6 bases, and 9 bases had no gene match. The CDR3 loop spans 15 amino acids.

The rearrangement links TRBV4-3 to TRBJ1-1; TRBD1 agrees at 8 bases. Trimming cost V 1 base and J 8 bases; bases outside gene matches: 6. The CDR3 loop spans 14 amino acids. Germline V gene lookup returns CDR1 LGHNA and CDR2 YSLEER. In DNA, the CDR3 is TGCGCCAGCAGCCAAGCGACAGGGGATATCGAAGCTTTCTTT. This sequence encodes CASSQATGDIEAFF.

The chain is built from TRBV11-2 and TRBJ1-5; D is ambiguous. CDR3 size: 15 residues. With 0 bases removed from V and 4 bases from J, the gap between germline ends came to 10 bases. The germline V gene has CDR1 SGHAT and CDR2 FQNNGV. The CDR3 DNA reads TGTGCCAGCAGCTTAGACCCGGGAAGAAATCAGCCCCAGCATTTT. This sequence encodes CASSLDPGRNQPQHF.

The V call is TRBV5-1, the J call TRBJ1-5, with TRBD1 matching 8 bases. V lost 3 bases and J lost 8; bases outside the gene matches: 4. The CDR3 totals 13 residues. CDR1 and CDR2 from the germline V gene are SGHRS and YFSETQ. This CDR3 reads CASSSGTGEPQHF. The CDR3 DNA sequence: TGCGCCAGCAGCTCCGGGACAGGCGAGCCCCAGCATTTT. The full variable domain, its missing parts supplied by reference TRBV5-1 and TRBJ1-5, is KAGVTQTPRYLIKTRGQQVTLSCSPISGHRSVSWYQQTPGQGLQFLFEYFSETQRNKGNFPGRFSGRQFSNSRSEMNVSTLELGDSALYLCASSSGTGEPQHFGDGTRLSIL.

The V call is TRBV29-1, the J call TRBJ2-1, with 8 bases that match TRBD2. The germline V gene has CDR1 SQVTM and CDR2 ANQGSEA. The CDR3 consists of 14 residues. Trimming took 0 bases from V and 8 from J; bases not matched to a gene: 6. This CDR3 is CSVEELGLVDEQFF. CDR3 in DNA: TGCAGCGTTGAAGAGTTGGGACTAGTCGATGAGCAGTTCTTC.

In this sample, this clone turned up once. The chain employs TRBV19 and TRBJ2-1, with 15 bases aligning to TRBD2. Trimming took 8 bases from V and 4 from J; bases not matched to a gene: 6. The CDR3 contains 16 residues. The V gene's germline CDR1 is LNHDA and CDR2 SQIVND (reference sequence). The CDR3: CASRGTSGGNYNEQFF. CDR3 DNA: TGTGCCAGTCGGGGGACTAGCGGGGGGAATTACAATGAGCAGTTCTTC. Full variable domain (remainder filled in from reference TRBV19 and TRBJ2-1): DGGITQSPKYLFRKEGQNVTLSCEQNLNHDAMYWYRQDPGQGLRLIYYSQIVNDFQKGDIAEGYSVSREKKESFPLTVTSAQKNPTAFYLCASRGTSGGNYNEQFFGPGTRLTVL.

This clone was picked up a small number of times. The V and J genes are TRBV4-1 and TRBJ2-6, with 12 bases lining up with TRBD2. Germline values: CDR1 MGHRA, CDR2 YSYEKL. J gave up 4 bases and V 5 bases, and 6 bases lay outside the gene matches. This CDR3 is built from 17 residues. The CDR3 loop reads CASSRLAGGRGANVLTF. The CDR3 region has the DNA TGCGCCAGCAGCAGGCTAGCGGGGGGGCGCGGGGCCAACGTCCTGACTTTC.

The CDR3 DNA is TGCGCCAGCAGCCAAGAGTCTAGCGGGGGGACTACCGGGGAGCTGTTTTTT. Protein product: CASSQESSGGTTGELFF. This chain connects TRBV4-1 to TRBJ2-2; 11 positions match TRBD2. In germline, CDR1 is MGHRA, CDR2 YSYEKL. V lost 0 bases, J lost 5 bases, and 5 bases stayed unmatched. The CDR3 has 17 amino acids.

This chain links TRBV12-3 or TRBV12-4 with TRBJ1-1, with 8 bases that match TRBD1. The CDR3 has 13 amino acids. Unmatched junction bases numbered 11, after V lost 7 bases and J lost 10 bases. The CDR3 DNA follows: TGTGCCAGCAACTCCCGGACAGGGCGAGGAGCTTTCTTT. It specifies CASNSRTGRGAFF.

This clone was observed a few times. The chain recombines TRBV6-4 with TRBJ1-2; a possible D gene is TRBD1 (5 bases). Germline V gene sequence: CDR1 MRHNA, CDR2 SNTAGT. This CDR3 is 16 amino acids long. The V end lost 3 bases, the J end lost 0 bases, and 14 bases lay between the germline ends. The CDR3 here is CASSETPTATNYGYTF. The CDR3 DNA sequence: TGTGCCAGCAGTGAGACCCCGACAGCGACTAACTATGGCTACACCTTC.

J is TRBJ2-7 and V is TRBV4-2; 11 nucleotides match TRBD2. V lost 3 bases to trimming and J lost 0 bases; unmatched junction nucleotides: 4. The germline V gene encodes CDR1 LGHNA and CDR2 YNFKEQ. This CDR3 comprises 16 residues. The chain's CDR3 is CASSQPGLAASYEQYF. The CDR3 DNA reads TGTGCCAGCAGCCAGCCGGGACTAGCGGCCTCCTACGAGCAGTACTTC.

This chain joins TRBV19 and TRBJ1-1; weak D call: TRBD1 (5 bases). Trimming pared 0 bases from V and 4 bases from J, leaving 9 bases between. Germline V gene lookup returns CDR1 LNHDA and CDR2 SQIVND (reference sequence). The CDR3 is 14 amino acids. The CDR3 DNA follows: TGTGCCAGTAGTATAGACAGGGTGGGCACTGAAGCTTTCTTT. Its protein is CASSIDRVGTEAFF.

The chain is built from TRBV12-5 and TRBJ1-5; D not certain. V was shortened by 6 bases and J by 6 bases, with 9 bases between the two germline ends. This CDR3 has 12 amino acids. Germline lookup yields CDR1 LGHNT and CDR2 FRNRAP. CDR3 sequence: CASGGGGQPQHF. The CDR3 DNA is TGTGCTAGTGGGGGTGGCGGTCAGCCCCAGCATTTT.

This rearrangement joins TRBV4-1 to TRBJ2-7; 8 positions agree with TRBD1. Germline CDR1 and CDR2: MGHRA and YSYEKL. Losses at the gene ends were 0 bases for V and 3 bases for J; bases not matched to a gene: 10. The CDR3 spans 17 residues. The CDR3 spells CASSQDLTGTGDYEQYF. The CDR3 DNA reads TGCGCCAGCAGCCAAGATCTAACGGGGACAGGAGACTACGAGCAGTACTTC.